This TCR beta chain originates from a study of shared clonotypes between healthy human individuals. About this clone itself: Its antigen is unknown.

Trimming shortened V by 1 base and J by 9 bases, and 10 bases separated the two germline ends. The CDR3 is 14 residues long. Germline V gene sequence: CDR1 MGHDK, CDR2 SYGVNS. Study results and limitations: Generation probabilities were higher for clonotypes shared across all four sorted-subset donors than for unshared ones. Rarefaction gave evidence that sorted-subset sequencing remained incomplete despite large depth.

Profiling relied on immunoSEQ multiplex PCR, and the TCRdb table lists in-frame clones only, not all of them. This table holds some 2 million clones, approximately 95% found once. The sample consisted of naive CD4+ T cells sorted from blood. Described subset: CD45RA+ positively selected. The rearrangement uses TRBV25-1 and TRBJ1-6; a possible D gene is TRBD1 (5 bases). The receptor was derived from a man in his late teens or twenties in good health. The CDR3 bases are TGTGCCAGCAGTGAATTACAGGACCGTTCACCCCTCCACTTT. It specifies CASSELQDRSPLHF.